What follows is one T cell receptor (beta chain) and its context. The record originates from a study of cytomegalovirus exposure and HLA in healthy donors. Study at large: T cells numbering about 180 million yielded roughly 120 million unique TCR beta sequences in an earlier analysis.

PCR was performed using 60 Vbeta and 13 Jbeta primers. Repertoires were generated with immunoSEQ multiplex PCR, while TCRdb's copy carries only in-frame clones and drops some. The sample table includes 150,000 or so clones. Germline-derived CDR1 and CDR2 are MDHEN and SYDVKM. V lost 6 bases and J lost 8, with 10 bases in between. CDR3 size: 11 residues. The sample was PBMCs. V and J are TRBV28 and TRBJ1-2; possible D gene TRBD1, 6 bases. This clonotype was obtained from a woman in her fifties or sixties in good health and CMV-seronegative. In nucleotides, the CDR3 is TGTGCCAGCAGACAGGGCCAGGGCTACACCTTC. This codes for CASRQGQGYTF.